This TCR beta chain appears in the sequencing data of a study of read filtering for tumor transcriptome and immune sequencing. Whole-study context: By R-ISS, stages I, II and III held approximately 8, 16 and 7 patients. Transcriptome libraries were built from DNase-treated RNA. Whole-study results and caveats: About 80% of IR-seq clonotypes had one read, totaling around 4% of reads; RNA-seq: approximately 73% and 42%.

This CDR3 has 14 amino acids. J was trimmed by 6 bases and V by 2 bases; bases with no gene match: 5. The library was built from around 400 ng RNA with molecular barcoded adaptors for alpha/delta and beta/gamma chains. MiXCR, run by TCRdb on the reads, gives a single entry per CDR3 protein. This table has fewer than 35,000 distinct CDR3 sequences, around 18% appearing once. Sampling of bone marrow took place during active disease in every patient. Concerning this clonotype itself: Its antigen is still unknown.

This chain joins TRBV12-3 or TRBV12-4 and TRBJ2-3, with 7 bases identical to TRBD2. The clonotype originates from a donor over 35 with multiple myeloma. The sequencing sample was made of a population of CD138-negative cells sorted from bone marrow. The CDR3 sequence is CASSLLAEGDTQYF. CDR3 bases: TGTGCCAGCAGTTTACTAGCGGAGGGGGATACGCAGTATTTT.